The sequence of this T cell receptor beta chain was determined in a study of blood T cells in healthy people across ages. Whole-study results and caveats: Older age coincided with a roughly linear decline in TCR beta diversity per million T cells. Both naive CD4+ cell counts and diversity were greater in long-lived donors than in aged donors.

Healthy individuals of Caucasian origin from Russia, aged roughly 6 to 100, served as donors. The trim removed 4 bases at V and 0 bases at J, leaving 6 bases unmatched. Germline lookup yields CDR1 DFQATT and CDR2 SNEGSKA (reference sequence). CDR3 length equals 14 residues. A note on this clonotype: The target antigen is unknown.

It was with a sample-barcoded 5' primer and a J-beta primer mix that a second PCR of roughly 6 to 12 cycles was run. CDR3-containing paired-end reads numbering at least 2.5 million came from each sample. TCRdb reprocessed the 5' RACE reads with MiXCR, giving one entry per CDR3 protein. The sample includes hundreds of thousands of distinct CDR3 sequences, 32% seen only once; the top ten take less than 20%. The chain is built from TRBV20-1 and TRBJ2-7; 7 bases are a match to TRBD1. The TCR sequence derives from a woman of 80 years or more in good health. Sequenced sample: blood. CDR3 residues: CSAMGTASSYEQYF. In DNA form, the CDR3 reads TGCAGTGCTATGGGGACAGCAAGCTCCTACGAGCAGTACTTC.